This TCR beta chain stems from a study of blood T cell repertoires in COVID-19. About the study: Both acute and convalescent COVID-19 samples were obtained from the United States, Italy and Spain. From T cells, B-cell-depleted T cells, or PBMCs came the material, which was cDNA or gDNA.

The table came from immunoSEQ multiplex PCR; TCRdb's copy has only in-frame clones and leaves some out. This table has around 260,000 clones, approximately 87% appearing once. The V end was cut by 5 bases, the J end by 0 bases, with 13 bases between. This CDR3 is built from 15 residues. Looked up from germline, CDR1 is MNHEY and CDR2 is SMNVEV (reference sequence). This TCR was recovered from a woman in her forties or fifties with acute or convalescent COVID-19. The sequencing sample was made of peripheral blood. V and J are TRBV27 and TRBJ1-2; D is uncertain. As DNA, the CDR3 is TGTGCCAGCAGTCCCGGCCTAGCTACTAACTATGGCTACACCTTC. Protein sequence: CASSPGLATNYGYTF.